The clone carrying this T cell receptor beta chain occurred a few times. Its antigen is unidentified. This entry belongs to a study of T cells after yellow fever vaccination. Study-wide findings and caveats: Though weaker, the secondary response peaked faster, on day 5 versus 15.

From the 5' RACE reads, TCRdb called clonotypes with MiXCR, one entry per CDR3 protein. Among 550,000 to 750,000 distinct CDR3 sequences listed, about 14% were seen once. Per the germline V gene, CDR1 is DFQATT and CDR2 is SNEGSKA (reference sequence). The CDR3 has 15 residues. J gave up 4 bases and V 6 bases, and 9 bases lay outside the gene matches. The clonotype comes from a man aged 25-45 years who received the YFV17D yellow fever vaccine. The chain uses TRBV20-1 and TRBJ2-5; TRBD2 aligns across 12 bases. This specimen consisted of PBMCs, obtained on the day of the yellow fever booster vaccination. CDR3 bases: TGCAGTGCGAGGACTAGCGGGATAAGCAGAGAGACCCAGTACTTC. Translating it yields CSARTSGISRETQYF.